This TCR beta chain was profiled in a study of graft-versus-host responses after intestinal transplantation. Comments on this clone: The antigen is undetermined.

Trimming took off 5 bases at V and 8 bases at J, with 13 bases between the two ends. The germline V gene encodes CDR1 SNHLY and CDR2 FYNNEI. This CDR3 is 13 amino acids long. Assay: immunoSEQ multiplex PCR; the TCRdb copy retains only in-frame clones and omits some. Of fewer than 150,000 clones detected, roughly 92% appear once; the ten largest clones hold over 0.15%. This clonotype was obtained from a human donor who received an intestinal transplant. Specimen: unstimulated CD4+ T cells sorted from spleen or lymph node cells, collected before intestinal transplant. V gene TRBV2 combines with J gene TRBJ2-1; D gene uncertain. The CDR3 reads CASSFLVFYEQFF. The CDR3 DNA reads as TGTGCCAGCAGTTTCCTAGTTTTTTATGAGCAGTTCTTC. The full variable domain, completed using reference TRBV2 and TRBJ2-1, is EPEVTQTPSHQVTQMGQEVILRCVPISNHLYFYWYRQILGQKVEFLVSFYNNEISEKSEIFDDQFSVERPDGSNFTLKIRSTKLEDSAMYFCASSFLVFYEQFFGPGTRLTVL.